These T cell receptor beta chains were read from a single sample in a study of blood T cell repertoires in COVID-19. Measured with immunoSEQ multiplex PCR; TCRdb has only the in-frame clones, and not every one. The sample lists 95,000 to 150,000 clones, 80% to 90% seen once, with around 4.7% in the top ten. Specimen: peripheral blood. These receptors were taken from a man aged 35-49 years with acute or convalescent COVID-19. The CDR3 runs from the conserved cysteine through the conserved F or W. A D gene is named only where the DNA matches it firmly. The size field is filled for only some rows; it gives once, few, many or a size class.

D: TRBD1
size: -
V: TRBV5-1
J: TRBJ1-4
DNA: TGCGCCAGCAGCTTGCGGCAGGGGGCGCGAGAAAAACTGTTTTTT
CDR3: CASSLRQGAREKLFF

D: -
size: -
V: TRBV19
J: TRBJ2-5
DNA: TGTGCCAGTAGTATTAGAGGGCCCCAGGAGACCCAGTACTTC
CDR3: CASSIRGPQETQYF

D: TRBD2
size: -
V: TRBV29-1
J: TRBJ2-3
DNA: TGCAGCGTTGAAGGCCCGGCCCTAGCGGCAAACACAGATACGCAGTATTTT
CDR3: CSVEGPALAANTDTQYF

D: -
size: few
V: TRBV7-2
J: TRBJ1-4
DNA: TGTGCCAGCAGCCCGTCACACGCAACTAATGAAAAACTGTTTTTT
CDR3: CASSPSHATNEKLFF

D: TRBD2
size: -
V: TRBV5-5
J: TRBJ2-2
DNA: TGTGCCAGCAGCTCCGGGAGGGTGTGGGGGGTAGCCGGGGAGCTGTTTTTT
CDR3: CASSSGRVWGVAGELFF

D: -
size: few
V: TRBV5-1
J: TRBJ1-5
DNA: TGCGCCAGCAGCCCGGGAGGGGGGTATGGTAGCAATCAGCCCCAGCATTTT
CDR3: CASSPGGGYGSNQPQHF

D: TRBD1
size: once
V: TRBV11-1
J: TRBJ1-3
DNA: TGTGCCAGCAGCTCGAGGGACAGGGTCTCCGGAAACACCATATATTTT
CDR3: CASSSRDRVSGNTIYF

D: TRBD1
size: -
V: TRBV9
J: TRBJ1-1
DNA: TGTGCCAGCAGCGTAGGACACAGGGGGACGAAGACTGAAGCTTTCTTT
CDR3: CASSVGHRGTKTEAFF

D: TRBD2
size: -
V: TRBV4-1
J: TRBJ2-3
DNA: TGCGCCAGCAGCCAAGAACAAGCGGGAGTGTCTGGAGATACGCAGTATTTT
CDR3: CASSQEQAGVSGDTQYF

D: -
size: -
V: TRBV11-2
J: TRBJ1-1
DNA: TGTGCCAGGGCGGGCAGCTGGAACACTGAAGCTTTCTTT
CDR3: CARAGSWNTEAFF

D: TRBD1
size: -
V: TRBV19
J: TRBJ1-5
DNA: TGTGCCAGTAGTGCACAGGGGGCGCAGGGCAATCAGCCCCAGCATTTT
CDR3: CASSAQGAQGNQPQHF

D: -
size: -
V: TRBV30
J: TRBJ2-3
DNA: TGTGCCTCCACTACACAAGATACGCAGTATTTT
CDR3: CASTTQDTQYF

D: TRBD1
size: -
V: TRBV2
J: TRBJ1-6
DNA: TGTGCCAGCAGCCGCACCGGGACAGGGGGCTCGGGTTCACCCCTCCACTTT
CDR3: CASSRTGTGGSGSPLHF

D: TRBD2
size: -
V: TRBV11-3
J: TRBJ2-1
DNA: TGTGCCAGCAGCTTAGGTGGGGGGAGGGAGGATGCTGAGCAGTTCTTC
CDR3: CASSLGGGREDAEQFF

D: TRBD1
size: -
V: TRBV30
J: TRBJ1-2
DNA: TGTGCCTGTTCCGACAGGGCGAACTATGGCTACACCTTC
CDR3: CACSDRANYGYTF

D: -
size: -
V: TRBV9
J: TRBJ2-6
DNA: TGTGCCAGCAGCCCCCCAGGGGCTGGGGCCAACGTCCTGACTTTC
CDR3: CASSPPGAGANVLTF

D: TRBD1
size: -
V: TRBV14
J: TRBJ1-1
DNA: TGTGCCAGCAGCCTCTGGACAGGAGAGAACACTGAAGCTTTCTTT
CDR3: CASSLWTGENTEAFF

D: TRBD1
size: -
V: TRBV7-9
J: TRBJ2-7
DNA: TGTGCCCTGGGGGACAGGAGCTACGAGCAGTACTTC
CDR3: CALGDRSYEQYF

D: -
size: -
V: TRBV5-6
J: TRBJ1-3
DNA: TGTGCCAGCAGCTTGACAGGGTCTGGAAACACCATATATTTT
CDR3: CASSLTGSGNTIYF